This T cell receptor beta chain was identified during a study of blood T cell repertoires in COVID-19. Study overall: Both acute and convalescent COVID-19 samples were obtained from the United States, Italy and Spain.

In the original analysis: Scientists estimated how many nucleated cells there were by amplifying reference gene primers. Method: immunoSEQ multiplex PCR; TCRdb's copy keeps in-frame clones and lacks some. The D gene and trimming were derived from the DNA, and the V and J assignments and clone size from that table. Of about 150,000 clones in the sample, roughly 90% are singletons; the top ten hold approximately 2.8%. The sequencing sample was made of peripheral blood. This clonotype originated in a man in his fifties or sixties with acute or convalescent COVID-19.

The chain's CDR3 is CASSYSDIGTRAFF. The CDR3, as DNA: TGTGCCAGCAGTTACTCGGACATAGGCACGAGGGCTTTCTTT. V is TRBV6-5 and J is TRBJ1-1; TRBD1 might be the D (5 bases). Germline values: CDR1 MNHEY, CDR2 SVGAGI. The CDR3 has 14 residues. Deletions cut 0 bases from V and 11 bases from J, with 16 bases between.